A selection of T cell receptor beta chains follows, all from one sample in a study of type 1 regulatory T cells. Antigens for these TCRs are unknown. TCRdb re-called the reads with MiXCR, one entry per CDR3 protein. The sample carries about 68,000 distinct CDR3 sequences, about 62% recorded once. Sequencing was performed on cultured T cells, either the whole culture or a sorted T cell fraction (not recorded which). The receptors shown here come from a human donor in good health. The CDR3 runs from the conserved cysteine through the conserved F or W. A D gene is named only where the DNA matches it firmly. The size field is filled for only some rows; it gives once, few, many or a size class.

cdr3_nt | cdr3_aa | d_call | j_call | v_call | clone_size
TGTGCCAGCAGCGTAGAGATTTACACTGAAGCTTTCTTT | CASSVEIYTEAFF | NA | TRBJ1-1 | TRBV9 | NA
TGCGCCAGCACATGGTTGGGGGATGGCGCCGGGGAGCTGTTTTTT | CASTWLGDGAGELFF | NA | TRBJ2-2 | TRBV5-1 | once
TGTGCCAGCAGCAGCCGCAGGGGACCTTCCTACAATGAGCAGTTCTTC | CASSSRRGPSYNEQFF | NA | TRBJ2-1 | TRBV27 | NA
TGTGCCAGCAGCTTGGACAGAAGTCCTTACGAGCAGTACTTC | CASSLDRSPYEQYF | NA | TRBJ2-7 | TRBV7-6 | NA
TGCAGTGCTAGAGAGAACAACAATGAGCAGTTCTTC | CSARENNNEQFF | NA | TRBJ2-1 | TRBV20-1 | NA
TGCGCCAGCAGCCCCAGAGAGGGGGCCTACGAGCAGTACTTC | CASSPREGAYEQYF | NA | TRBJ2-7 | TRBV4-3 | NA
TGTGCCAGCAGTTTGACAGGGGGCAAGGAGTACTTC | CASSLTGGKEYF | TRBD1 | TRBJ2-4 | TRBV6-2/TRBV6-3 | NA
TGTGCCAGCAGCCCGACGCTCGGACAGGGGGGCTACAATGAGCAGTTCTTC | CASSPTLGQGGYNEQFF | TRBD1 | TRBJ2-1 | TRBV3-1 | NA
TGTGCCAGCACCAGACAGAGTTCTGAAGCTTTCTTT | CASTRQSSEAFF | NA | TRBJ1-1 | TRBV6-6 | NA
TGCAGAGCCCCATATGTCGTACAACAGGGGATTGAAGCTTTCTTT | CRAPYVVQQGIEAFF | TRBD1 | TRBJ1-1 | TRBV20-1 | few
TGTGCCAGCAGTGACGCAGGGGCCACGAACACTGAAGCTTTCTTT | CASSDAGATNTEAFF | NA | TRBJ1-1 | TRBV2 | few
TGCAGTGCCAATGGACAGGGAAATCAGCCCCAGCATTTT | CSANGQGNQPQHF | TRBD1 | TRBJ1-5 | TRBV20-1 | few
TGTGCCAGCAGCGCAGGGATGGTAAATTCACCCCTCCACTTT | CASSAGMVNSPLHF | NA | TRBJ1-6 | TRBV9 | NA
TGTGCCAGCGGTTTTGGAGGCTCCGAGCAGTACTTC | CASGFGGSEQYF | NA | TRBJ2-7 | TRBV13 | NA
TGTGCTAGTGCCACCGAACTCACCGGGGAGCTGTTTTTT | CASATELTGELFF | NA | TRBJ2-2 | TRBV12-5 | once
TGTGCCAGCAGCAGGGTCAATCAGCCCCAGCATTTT | CASSRVNQPQHF | NA | TRBJ1-5 | TRBV2 | NA
TGTGCCAGCAGTGAGAGCGGGCGGGAAACTGAAGCTTTCTTT | CASSESGRETEAFF | NA | TRBJ1-1 | TRBV2 | NA
TGCGCCAGCAGCTTACAGGGGGCCCAAGAGACCCAGTACTTC | CASSLQGAQETQYF | TRBD1 | TRBJ2-5 | TRBV5-1 | few
TGTGCCAGCAAGTGGGATTTGAACACCGGGGAGCTGTTTTTT | CASKWDLNTGELFF | NA | TRBJ2-2 | TRBV6-6 | NA
TGTGCCAGCAGTGGGACCCCCATATTTGGCGCTAACTATGGCTACACCTTC | CASSGTPIFGANYGYTF | NA | TRBJ1-2 | TRBV6-1 | once
TGTGCCATCAGTATACAAGGTAGCTCCTACGAGCAGTACTTC | CAISIQGSSYEQYF | NA | TRBJ2-7 | TRBV10-3 | NA
TGCGCCAGCAGCCAAGAACCGGGCCAATGGGGCGATGAGCAGTTCTTC | CASSQEPGQWGDEQFF | NA | TRBJ2-1 | TRBV4-3 | NA
TGCAGTGCTAGAGGGACCCCTGGAGGGGCCAAAAACATTCAGTACTTC | CSARGTPGGAKNIQYF | NA | TRBJ2-4 | TRBV20-1 | NA
TGTGCCAGCAGCCTCGTCGAGGGGAATTCACCCCTCCACTTT | CASSLVEGNSPLHF | NA | TRBJ1-6 | TRBV3-1 | once
TGTGCCAGCAACCGCGCGGGGACCTACGAGCAGTACTTC | CASNRAGTYEQYF | NA | TRBJ2-7 | TRBV6-2/TRBV6-3 | NA
TGTGCCAGCAGTGAATCCGGACAGGGAACAGATACGCAGTATTTT | CASSESGQGTDTQYF | TRBD1 | TRBJ2-3 | TRBV25-1 | NA
TGCAGTGCCCCTTCTGGGCGGAGCTCCTACAATGAGCAGTTCTTC | CSAPSGRSSYNEQFF | NA | TRBJ2-1 | TRBV20-1 | few